This T cell receptor beta chain is drawn from a study of CD8 T cells in Susac syndrome. Reverse transcription used about 0.45 to 1 ug RNA and random hexamers. Each CDR3 protein is one row after TCRdb ran MiXCR on the immunoSEQ multiplex PCR reads. Here the sample spans some 300,000 distinct CDR3 sequences, approximately 90% being singletons. Sample: CD8+ T cells from PBMCs. The receptor was isolated from a human donor with multiple sclerosis.

CDR3 region: CASSPRTGLYEQYF. As DNA, the CDR3 is TGTGCCAGCAGCCCACGGACAGGACTCTACGAGCAGTACTTC. V usage is TRBV7-9 and J usage is TRBJ2-7; 7 positions match TRBD1. This CDR3 is 14 amino acids long. Germline trimming cut 5 bases from V and 3 bases from J; bases unmatched to any gene: 7. Germline V gene lookup returns CDR1 SEHNR and CDR2 FQNEAQ (reference sequence).